The clone carrying this T cell receptor (beta chain) was counted a few times. In the original workflow: The assay estimated nucleated cells by amplifying reference gene primers. Sequenced by immunoSEQ multiplex PCR; TCRdb stores in-frame clones only, minus some. For V, J and clone size, that table is used; D and trimming come from the DNA. Of about 59,000 clones detected, around 80% appear once; the ten largest clones hold roughly 3%. The sample comes from a study of blood T cell repertoires in COVID-19. Looking at the study overall: The study drew acute and convalescent COVID-19 samples from the United States, Italy and Spain. Sources were T cells, B-cell-depleted T cells, or PBMCs; the material itself was cDNA or gDNA.

Trimming pared 4 bases from V and 3 bases from J, leaving 10 bases between. The CDR3 consists of 13 residues. Looked up from germline, CDR1 is GTSNPN and CDR2 is SVGIG (reference sequence). The rearrangement joins TRBV30 to TRBJ1-5; perhaps TRBD1 as D (6 bases). This clonotype was obtained from a man aged 55 to 69 with acute or convalescent COVID-19. The sample taken for sequencing was peripheral blood. Written as DNA, the CDR3 is TGTGCCTGGAACAGGGACCCCAATCAGCCCCAGCATTTT. Its protein product is CAWNRDPNQPQHF.